These 32 T cell receptor beta chains originate from one sample sequenced in a study of blood T cell dynamics during melanoma immunotherapy. Time point: pre-treatment baseline. Data came from immunoSEQ multiplex PCR; TCRdb stores just in-frame clones and leaves some out. This sample has some 13,000 clones, with about 90% found just once. Sequences were derived from effector memory CD8+ T cells from blood, sampled from a patient treated with checkpoint blockade. The receptors here all came from a human donor with melanoma.

The rearrangement links TRBV7-9 to TRBJ1-5, with unresolved D. The V and J ends lost 1 base and 3 bases respectively, with 7 bases between them. CDR3 length: 14 amino acids. Germline-derived CDR1 and CDR2 are SEHNR and FQNEAQ (reference sequence). In DNA form, the CDR3 reads TGTGCCAGCAGCTTAGGCACTTTCAATCAGCCCCAGCATTTT. Its translation is CASSLGTFNQPQHF.

The J gene is TRBJ2-3, the V gene TRBV28, with TRBD1 matching 7 bases. The CDR3 is 15 residues long. Trimming removed 3 bases from V and 0 bases from J; junction bases left unmatched: 3. Germline V gene lookup returns CDR1 MDHEN and CDR2 SYDVKM. For the CDR3, the DNA is TGTGCCAGCAGTTTGACAGGGTTTAGCACAGATACGCAGTATTTT. Its translation is CASSLTGFSTDTQYF.

A single count supports this clone. The rearrangement joins TRBV18 to TRBJ2-4, with 8 bases matching TRBD1. The CDR3 contains 15 residues. Germline V CDR1 and CDR2: KGHSH, LQKENI. The junction had 6 bases not matched to a gene; V was cut back by 0 bases and J by 8 bases. In nucleotides, the CDR3 is TGTGCCAGCTCACCACCACAGGGGGTTCCAGACATTCAGTACTTC. Its protein product is CASSPPQGVPDIQYF.

The chain combines TRBV19 with TRBJ2-2; tentatively, D is TRBD1 or TRBD2 (5 bases each). Per the germline V gene, CDR1 is LNHDA and CDR2 is SQIVND (reference sequence). The CDR3 is 15 amino acids. Trimming took 4 bases from V and 6 from J, leaving 15 bases between them. The CDR3 is CASSRDAPGAGELFF. The DNA for the CDR3 is TGTGCCAGTAGTAGGGACGCACCGGGCGCCGGGGAGCTGTTTTTT.

This clone was detected only once. The rearrangement links TRBV4-1 to TRBJ2-1, with TRBD1 matching 10 bases. The trim removed 0 bases at V and 6 bases at J, leaving 5 bases unmatched. The CDR3 has 16 amino acids. Germline values: CDR1 MGHRA, CDR2 YSYEKL. CDR3 DNA sequence: TGCGCCAGCAGCCAAGACGGGACAGGGGCCCCCAATGAGCAGTTCTTC. Its protein product is CASSQDGTGAPNEQFF.

The gene calls are TRBV6-1 and TRBJ2-1; the match to TRBD2 covers 8 bases. Germline CDR1 and CDR2: MNHNS and SASEGT. With V trimmed by 5 bases and J by 7 bases, 10 bases remained unmatched. The length of the CDR3 is 15 residues. The CDR3 region has the DNA TGTGCCAGCAGTCCGGGACTAGGTCTCGGGAATGAGCAGTTCTTC. Its translation: CASSPGLGLGNEQFF.

This chain connects TRBV28 to TRBJ2-7; D unclear. V was trimmed by 5 bases and J by 0 bases, leaving 5 bases between them. The CDR3 extends over 12 amino acids. Per germline, CDR1 MDHEN and CDR2 SYDVKM. CDR3 bases: TGTGCCAGCAGTATACCCTCCTACGAGCAGTACTTC. It specifies CASSIPSYEQYF.

The genes are TRBV9 and TRBJ2-5; 8 positions agree with TRBD1. After removal of 1 base from V and 1 base from J, the junction contained 3 bases not matched to a gene. Germline V lookup: CDR1 SGDLS, CDR2 YYNGEE. This CDR3 region has 15 residues. CDR3 sequence (DNA): TGTGCCAGCAGCGTATCAGGGGGCCCCCAAGAGACCCAGTACTTC. Translating it yields CASSVSGGPQETQYF.

V and J are TRBV28 and TRBJ1-2; 8 nucleotides align to TRBD1. This CDR3 is 12 amino acids long. Per germline, CDR1 MDHEN and CDR2 SYDVKM. V gave up 5 bases and J gave up 8 bases; unmatched junction bases: 4. The CDR3 DNA reads TGTGCCAGCAGTCTGGACAGGGACGGCTACACCTTC. Protein: CASSLDRDGYTF.

CDR3 loop: CASRSSETSTDTQYF. DNA for the CDR3: TGCGCCAGCAGGTCCAGCGAGACTAGCACAGATACGCAGTATTTT. The chain is built from TRBV4-1 and TRBJ2-3; D gene unclear. CDR3 length: 15 amino acids. CDR1 is MGHRA and CDR2 is YSYEKL in the germline V gene. V lost 6 bases and J lost 0, with 13 bases in between.

The rearrangement uses TRBV4-1 and TRBJ2-1; the match to TRBD2 covers 8 bases. This CDR3 spans 15 amino acids. Germline CDR1 and CDR2: MGHRA and YSYEKL. The V segment lost 6 bases and the J segment 0 bases; nucleotides outside the gene matches: 4. The DNA for the CDR3 is TGCGCCAGCAGGCCAAGCGGGAGCTCCTACAATGAGCAGTTCTTC. Translation gives CASRPSGSSYNEQFF.

The rearrangement uses TRBV27 and TRBJ2-5, with D perhaps matching TRBD1 or TRBD2 (5 bases each). The J call may be mistaken, given a closer DNA end match to TRBJ2-7. The CDR3 has 14 amino acids. In germline, CDR1 is MNHEY, CDR2 SMNVEV (reference sequence). CDR3 sequence (DNA): TGTGCCAGCAGTCTCCGGGACCGGTCCTACGAGCAGTACTTC. Its protein product is CASSLRDRSYEQYF.

The chain employs TRBV27 and TRBJ2-2; D unclear. Germline V gene data show CDR1 as MNHEY and CDR2 as SMNVEV (reference sequence). Between the trimmed V and J ends, which lost 2 bases and 4 bases, there was a span of 8 bases. This CDR3 is built from 14 residues. In DNA, the CDR3 is TGTGCCAGCAGTTTAGTAGGCCCCACCGGGGAGCTGTTTTTT. Encoded protein: CASSLVGPTGELFF.

V gene TRBV6-1 combines with J gene TRBJ1-1; D gene uncertain. V gave up 1 base and J gave up 0 bases, with 15 bases separating them. Germline CDR1 is MNHNS and CDR2 is SASEGT. The CDR3 sequence is 17 residues long. The CDR3 region is CASSEGRGMSMNTEAFF. In DNA, the CDR3 is TGTGCCAGCAGTGAAGGTCGGGGAATGTCCATGAACACTGAAGCTTTCTTT.

The V and J genes are TRBV4-2 and TRBJ1-2; tentatively, D is TRBD1 (6 bases). The CDR3 consists of 19 residues. V was pared by 1 base and J by 3 bases, with 24 bases between. The V gene's germline CDR1 is LGHNA and CDR2 YNFKEQ. The CDR3 region has the DNA TGTGCCAGCAGCCAAGGAGGTCAGGCAGAGGGGGAAGGACACTATGGCTACACCTTC. It yields the protein CASSQGGQAEGEGHYGYTF.

The V and J genes are TRBV9 and TRBJ2-1; D uncertain. Trimming stripped 0 bases from V and 9 bases from J, with 10 bases between. Germline V gene sequence: CDR1 SGDLS, CDR2 YYNGEE. There are 13 residues in the CDR3. This chain's CDR3 is CASSVALNREQFF. The CDR3 DNA reads TGTGCCAGCAGCGTAGCCCTCAACCGTGAGCAGTTCTTC. Full variable domain (missing parts from reference TRBV9 and TRBJ2-1): DSGVTQTPKHLITATGQRVTLRCSPRSGDLSVYWYQQSLDQGLQFLIQYYNGEERAKGNILERFSAQQFPDLHSELNLSSLELGDSALYFCASSVALNREQFFGPGTRLTVL.

The rearrangement uses TRBV27 and TRBJ1-5; possible D gene TRBD1, 5 bases. V gave up 2 bases and J gave up 1 base, with 6 bases separating them. The CDR3 is made up of 14 amino acids. CDR1 is MNHEY, CDR2 SMNVEV, per germline (reference sequence). DNA for the CDR3: TGTGCCAGCAGTTTACGGGGGAGCAATCAGCCCCAGCATTTT. As protein: CASSLRGSNQPQHF.

The V call is TRBV13, the J call TRBJ2-3; 11 nucleotides match TRBD2. CDR3 length: 14 residues. Trimming took 4 bases from V and 7 from J; bases not matched to a gene: 4. The V gene's germline CDR1 is PRHDT and CDR2 FYEKMQ (reference sequence). The CDR3 spells CASSSGLAGNTQYF. The CDR3 DNA sequence: TGTGCCAGCAGCTCAGGACTAGCGGGTAATACGCAGTATTTT.

A single count supports this clone. This chain joins TRBV28 and TRBJ2-6; 9 nucleotides line up with TRBD1. The ends lost 6 bases at V and 2 bases at J; junction bases unmatched: 5. Germline V gene data show CDR1 as MDHEN and CDR2 as SYDVKM. The CDR3 sequence is 16 residues long. The CDR3 spells CASSPTGGPGANVLTF. The CDR3 bases are TGTGCCAGCAGCCCAACAGGGGGCCCTGGGGCCAACGTCCTGACTTTC.

The chain employs TRBV19 and TRBJ2-1; no reliable D call. The CDR3 has 14 residues. Looked up from germline, CDR1 is LNHDA and CDR2 is SQIVND (reference sequence). The V gene lost 8 bases and the J gene lost 3 bases, with 14 bases spanning the gap. CDR3 sequence: CASGRQWGYNEQFF. CDR3 nucleotides: TGTGCCAGTGGTCGGCAGTGGGGCTACAATGAGCAGTTCTTC.

This chain links TRBV27 with TRBJ2-1; D is possibly TRBD2 (6 bases). CDR3 length: 11 amino acids. Germline V gives CDR1 MNHEY, CDR2 SMNVEV (reference sequence). Trimming took off 1 base at V and 12 bases at J, with 7 bases between the two ends. The chain's CDR3 is CASSLWGLQFF. As DNA, the CDR3 is TGTGCCAGCAGTTTATGGGGACTGCAGTTCTTC.

J is TRBJ2-6 and V is TRBV30, with D maybe TRBD2 (6 bases). CDR3 length: 19 residues. Trimming cost V 2 bases and J 0 bases, with 20 bases left between them. Germline values: CDR1 GTSNPN, CDR2 SVGIG (reference sequence). The CDR3 nucleotides read TGTGCCTGGAGTACCGAGCGGGCGGGATCTTACTCTGGGGCCAACGTCCTGACTTTC. Translated, it gives CAWSTERAGSYSGANVLTF.

The rearrangement links TRBV29-1 to TRBJ2-2, with a weak D call TRBD1 (6 bases). Germline lookup yields CDR1 SQVTM and CDR2 ANQGSEA. The CDR3 is 15 residues long. Trimming shortened V by 6 bases and J by 2 bases, and 16 bases separated the two germline ends. The CDR3 loop reads CSVLPRGTNTGELFF. The CDR3 DNA reads as TGCAGCGTATTGCCCAGGGGAACTAACACCGGGGAGCTGTTTTTT.

V gene TRBV11-2 combines with J gene TRBJ2-5, with TRBD2 matching 7 bases. Germline CDR1 SGHAT, CDR2 FQNNGV. Trimming at V came to 5 bases and at J to 3 bases, leaving 6 bases not matched to a gene. The CDR3 extends over 14 amino acids. This CDR3 reads CASSNGLVEETQYF. DNA for the CDR3: TGTGCCAGCAGCAACGGACTAGTCGAAGAGACCCAGTACTTC.

The rearrangement uses TRBV4-1 and TRBJ1-1; the D gene is possibly TRBD1 (6 bases). CDR3 length: 14 amino acids. V shed 3 bases and J shed 4 bases, with 12 bases lying between them. The V gene's germline CDR1 is MGHRA and CDR2 YSYEKL. For the CDR3, the DNA is TGCGCCAGCAGCCAGTTAGGGGGGGTCACTGAAGCTTTCTTT. As protein: CASSQLGGVTEAFF.

The genes are TRBV7-9 and TRBJ2-5; TRBD2 agrees at 8 bases. V shed 4 bases and J 5 bases; nucleotides not matched to a gene: 12. This CDR3 region has 16 residues. Germline V CDR1 and CDR2: SEHNR, FQNEAQ (reference sequence). The CDR3 DNA sequence: TGTGCCAGCAGCTCCCCCGAGCGGGAGCACAGGGAGACCCAGTACTTC. The encoded protein is CASSSPEREHRETQYF.

V and J are TRBV5-4 and TRBJ2-7; no firm D call. Germline CDR1 reads SGHNT; CDR2 reads YYREEE (reference sequence). The CDR3 is 12 amino acids. The V end lost 0 bases, the J end lost 2 bases, and 3 bases lay between the germline ends. The CDR3 DNA reads as TGTGCCAGCAGCTTGGTCCCCTACGAGCAGTACTTC. Protein sequence: CASSLVPYEQYF.

The CDR3 reads CASSLSGGTSYNEQFF. CDR3 nucleotide sequence: TGTGCCAGCAGTTTATCGGGCGGGACCTCCTACAATGAGCAGTTCTTC. The chain employs TRBV27 and TRBJ2-1, with D perhaps matching TRBD2 (6 bases). The length of the CDR3 is 16 residues. The ends were cut back, 0 bases at V and 0 bases at J, with 9 bases in the middle. Germline lookup yields CDR1 MNHEY and CDR2 SMNVEV (reference sequence).

CDR3 sequence: CASSPPRGVPGELFF. The CDR3 nucleotides are TGTGCCAGCAGCCCCCCCCGCGGGGTCCCCGGGGAGCTGTTTTTT. The chain has TRBV9 and TRBJ2-2; D perhaps matches TRBD2 (6 bases). CDR3 length equals 15 residues. Per germline, CDR1 SGDLS and CDR2 YYNGEE. Trimming took 4 bases from V and 6 from J, leaving 16 bases between them.

This clone was recorded only once. The chain joins TRBV11-2 to TRBJ1-1; D is possibly TRBD1 (6 bases). CDR3 length: 16 amino acids. The germline V gene has CDR1 SGHAT and CDR2 FQNNGV. V gave up 0 bases and J gave up 4 bases, with 15 bases separating them. The chain's CDR3 is CASSLDTGIKATEAFF. CDR3 DNA sequence: TGTGCCAGCAGCTTAGACACAGGGATTAAAGCCACTGAAGCTTTCTTT.

This chain uses TRBV11-2 with TRBJ2-2; D remains unclear. Trimming left V 4 bases short and J 6 bases short, with 12 bases between. Germline V gene data show CDR1 as SGHAT and CDR2 as FQNNGV. The length of the CDR3 is 14 residues. CDR3 region: CASSSPEYSGELFF. CDR3 DNA sequence: TGTGCCAGCAGCTCCCCTGAGTATTCCGGGGAGCTGTTTTTT. Supplemented by reference TRBV11-2 and TRBJ2-2, the full variable domain reads EAGVAQSPRYKIIEKRQSVAFWCNPISGHATLYWYQQILGQGPKLLIQFQNNGVVDDSQLPKDRFSAERLKGVDSTLKIQPAKLEDSAVYLCASSSPEYSGELFFGEGSRLTVL.

Turning to this clone: Relative to the germline gene, one junction end is altered; a read error may explain this. This chain connects TRBV27 to TRBJ2-4; D possibly corresponds to TRBD2 (7 bases). CDR1 MNHEY and CDR2 SMNVEV come from the germline V gene (reference sequence). The CDR3 runs to 15 residues. This chain's CDR3 is CASNLRGGARNIQYF. In DNA form, the CDR3 reads TGTGCCAGCAACCTACGTGGGGGGGCCAGAAACATTCAGTACTTC.